The T cell receptor (beta chain) under discussion was sequenced for a study of tumor-infiltrating lymphocytes in localized non-small cell lung cancer. Study results and limitations: Higher tumor T cell infiltration than in uninvolved lung was supported by TCRbeta sequencing.

TCRdb keeps only in-frame clones here, not all; method: immunoSEQ multiplex PCR. Altogether roughly 9,000 clones are present, almost 80% being singletons, with the ten largest covering around a tenth. In regard to this clone: Its antigen remains unidentified.

V lost 6 bases to trimming and J lost 1 base; unmatched junction nucleotides: 1. The germline V gene has CDR1 LNHDA and CDR2 SQIVND (reference sequence). The CDR3 sequence is 15 residues long. The chain employs TRBV19 and TRBJ2-6; TRBD1 agrees at 9 bases. This TCR was sampled from a human donor with non-small cell lung cancer. The sample taken for sequencing was lung tumor tissue. The CDR3 DNA sequence: TGTGCCAGTAGGGACAGGGGTTCTGGGGCCAACGTCCTGACTTTC. Translating gives CASRDRGSGANVLTF.